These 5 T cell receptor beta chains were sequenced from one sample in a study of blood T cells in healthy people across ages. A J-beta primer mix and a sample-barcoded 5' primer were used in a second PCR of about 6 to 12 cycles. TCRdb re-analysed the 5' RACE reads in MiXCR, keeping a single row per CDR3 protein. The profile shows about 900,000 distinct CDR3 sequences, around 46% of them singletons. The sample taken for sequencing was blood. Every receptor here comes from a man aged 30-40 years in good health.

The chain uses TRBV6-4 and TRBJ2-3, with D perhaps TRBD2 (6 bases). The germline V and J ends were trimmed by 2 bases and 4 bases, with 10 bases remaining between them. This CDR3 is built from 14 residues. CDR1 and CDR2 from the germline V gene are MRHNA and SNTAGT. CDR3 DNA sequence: TGTGCCAGCAGTGACCGGGGGATCTCAGATACGCAGTATTTT. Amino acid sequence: CASSDRGISDTQYF.

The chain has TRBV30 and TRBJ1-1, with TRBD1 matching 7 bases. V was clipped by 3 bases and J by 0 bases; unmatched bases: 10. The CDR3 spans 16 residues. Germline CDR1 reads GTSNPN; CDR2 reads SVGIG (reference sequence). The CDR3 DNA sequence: TGTGCCTGGAGCGATCCGGGACAGCGGTTGAACACTGAAGCTTTCTTT. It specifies CAWSDPGQRLNTEAFF.

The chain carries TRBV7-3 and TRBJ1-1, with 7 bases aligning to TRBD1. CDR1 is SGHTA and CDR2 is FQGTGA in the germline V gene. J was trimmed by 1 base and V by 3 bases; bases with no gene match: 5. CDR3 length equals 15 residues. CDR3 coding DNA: TGTGCCAGCAGCTTGGGACAGAGCACGAACACTGAAGCTTTCTTT. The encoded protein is CASSLGQSTNTEAFF. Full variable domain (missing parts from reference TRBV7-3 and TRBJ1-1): GAGVSQTPSNKVTEKGKYVELRCDPISGHTALYWYRQSLGQGPEFLIYFQGTGAADDSGLPNDRFFAVRPEGSVSTLKIQRTERGDSAVYLCASSLGQSTNTEAFFGQGTRLTVV.

The CDR3 loop reads CASSLMGLSSYNEQFF. CDR3 coding DNA: TGTGCCAGCAGTTTGATGGGTTTGAGCTCCTACAATGAGCAGTTCTTC. The chain carries TRBV27 and TRBJ2-1; D unclear. In germline, CDR1 is MNHEY, CDR2 SMNVEV (reference sequence). This CDR3 region has 16 residues. Trimming shortened V by 3 bases and J by 0 bases, and 12 bases separated the two germline ends.

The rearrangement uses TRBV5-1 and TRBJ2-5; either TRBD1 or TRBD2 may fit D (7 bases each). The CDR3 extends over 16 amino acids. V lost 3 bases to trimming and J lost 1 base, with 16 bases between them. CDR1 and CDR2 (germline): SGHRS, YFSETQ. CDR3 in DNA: TGCGCCAGCAGCTCCCAGGGGGGGGGTCCCCAAGAGACCCAGTACTTC. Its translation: CASSSQGGGPQETQYF.